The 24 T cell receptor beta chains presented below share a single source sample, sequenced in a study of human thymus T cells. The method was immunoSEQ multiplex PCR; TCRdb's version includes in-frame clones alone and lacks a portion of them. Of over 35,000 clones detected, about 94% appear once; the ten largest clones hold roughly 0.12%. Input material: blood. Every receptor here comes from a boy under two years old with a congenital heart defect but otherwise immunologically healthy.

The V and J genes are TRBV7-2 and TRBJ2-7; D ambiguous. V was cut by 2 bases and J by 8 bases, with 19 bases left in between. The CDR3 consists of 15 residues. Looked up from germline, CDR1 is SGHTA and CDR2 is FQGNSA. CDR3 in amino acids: CASSLSSRVPRKQYF. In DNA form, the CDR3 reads TGTGCCAGCAGCTTATCCTCCCGGGTCCCGCGGAAGCAGTACTTC.

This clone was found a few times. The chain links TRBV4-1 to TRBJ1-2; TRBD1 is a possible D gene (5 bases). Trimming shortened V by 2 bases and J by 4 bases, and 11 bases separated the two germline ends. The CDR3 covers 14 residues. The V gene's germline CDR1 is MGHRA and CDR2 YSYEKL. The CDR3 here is CASSQRAGGYGYTF. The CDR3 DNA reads TGCGCCAGCAGCCAAAGGGCCGGGGGCTATGGCTACACCTTC.

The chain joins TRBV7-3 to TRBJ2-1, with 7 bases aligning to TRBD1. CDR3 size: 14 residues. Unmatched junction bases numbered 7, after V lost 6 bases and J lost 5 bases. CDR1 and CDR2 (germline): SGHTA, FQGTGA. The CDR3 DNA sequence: TGTGCCAGCAGTCCGTGGCAGGGGGACAATGAGCAGTTCTTC. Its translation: CASSPWQGDNEQFF.

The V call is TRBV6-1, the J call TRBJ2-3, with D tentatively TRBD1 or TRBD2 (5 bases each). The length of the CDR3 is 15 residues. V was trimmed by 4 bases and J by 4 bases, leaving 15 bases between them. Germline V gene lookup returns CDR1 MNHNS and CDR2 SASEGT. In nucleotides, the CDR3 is TGTGCCAGCAGTGCCCGGCTAGCCAGGGCAGATACGCAGTATTTT. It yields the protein CASSARLARADTQYF.

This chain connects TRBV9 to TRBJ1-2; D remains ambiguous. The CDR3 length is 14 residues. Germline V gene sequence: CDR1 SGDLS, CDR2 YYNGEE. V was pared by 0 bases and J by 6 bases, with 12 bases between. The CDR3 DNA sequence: TGTGCCAGCAGCGTAGAAGTTGGAGGAAATGGCTACACCTTC. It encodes CASSVEVGGNGYTF.

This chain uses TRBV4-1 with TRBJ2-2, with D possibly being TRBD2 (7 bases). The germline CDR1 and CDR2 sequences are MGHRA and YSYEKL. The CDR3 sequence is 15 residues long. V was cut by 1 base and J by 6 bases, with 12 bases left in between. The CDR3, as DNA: TGCGCCAGCAGCCAAGGCAGGGAGGGGGCCGGGGAGCTGTTTTTT. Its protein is CASSQGREGAGELFF.

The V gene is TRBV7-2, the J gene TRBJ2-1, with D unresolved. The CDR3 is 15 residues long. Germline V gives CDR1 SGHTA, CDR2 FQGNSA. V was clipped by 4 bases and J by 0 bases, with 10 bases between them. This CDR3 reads CASSSRLGSYNEQFF. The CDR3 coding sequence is TGTGCCAGCAGCTCCCGACTGGGCTCCTACAATGAGCAGTTCTTC.

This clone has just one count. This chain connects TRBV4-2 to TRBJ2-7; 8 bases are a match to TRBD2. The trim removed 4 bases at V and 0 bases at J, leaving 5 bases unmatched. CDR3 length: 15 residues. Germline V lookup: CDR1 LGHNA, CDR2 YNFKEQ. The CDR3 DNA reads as TGTGCCAGCAGCCCGGGGGGGCCCTCCTCCTACGAGCAGTACTTC. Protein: CASSPGGPSSYEQYF.

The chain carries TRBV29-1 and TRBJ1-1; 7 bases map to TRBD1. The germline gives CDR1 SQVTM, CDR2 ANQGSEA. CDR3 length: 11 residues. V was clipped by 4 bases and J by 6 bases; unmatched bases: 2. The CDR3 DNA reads TGCAGCGTTGGTGGGACAGCTGAAGCTTTCTTT. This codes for CSVGGTAEAFF.

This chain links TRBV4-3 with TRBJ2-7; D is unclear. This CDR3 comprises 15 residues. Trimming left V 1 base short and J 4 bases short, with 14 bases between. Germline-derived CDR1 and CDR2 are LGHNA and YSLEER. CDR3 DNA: TGCGCCAGCAGCCAAGGGTTTGGTACCAGTTACGAGCAGTACTTC. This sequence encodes CASSQGFGTSYEQYF.

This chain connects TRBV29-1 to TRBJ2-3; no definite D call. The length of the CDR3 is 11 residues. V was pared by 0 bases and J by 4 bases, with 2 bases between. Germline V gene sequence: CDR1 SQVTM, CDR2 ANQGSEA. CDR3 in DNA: TGCAGCGTTGAAGATGCAGATACGCAGTATTTT. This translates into CSVEDADTQYF.

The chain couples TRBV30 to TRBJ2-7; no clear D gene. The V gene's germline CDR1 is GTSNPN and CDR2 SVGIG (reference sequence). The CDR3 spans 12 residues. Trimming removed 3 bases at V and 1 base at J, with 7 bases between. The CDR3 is CAWRARSYEQYF. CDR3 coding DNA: TGTGCCTGGAGGGCCAGGTCCTACGAGCAGTACTTC.

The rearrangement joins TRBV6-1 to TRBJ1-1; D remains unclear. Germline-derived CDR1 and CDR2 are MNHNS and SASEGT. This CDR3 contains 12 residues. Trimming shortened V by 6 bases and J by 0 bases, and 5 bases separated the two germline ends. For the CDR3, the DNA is TGTGCCAGCAGGCCGATGAACACTGAAGCTTTCTTT. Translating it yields CASRPMNTEAFF.

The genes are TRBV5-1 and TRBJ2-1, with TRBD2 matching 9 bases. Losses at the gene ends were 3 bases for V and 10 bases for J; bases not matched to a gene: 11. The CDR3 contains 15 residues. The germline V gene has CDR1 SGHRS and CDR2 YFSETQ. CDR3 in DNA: TGCGCCAGCAGCTCCGGGACTAGCCCTCCAAGAGAGCAGTTCTTC. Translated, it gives CASSSGTSPPREQFF.

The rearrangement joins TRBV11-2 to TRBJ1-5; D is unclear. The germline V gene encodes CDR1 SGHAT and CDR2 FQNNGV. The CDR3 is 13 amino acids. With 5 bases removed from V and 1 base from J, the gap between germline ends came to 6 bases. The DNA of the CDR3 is TGTGCCAGCAGCGAGCACAGCAATCAGCCCCAGCATTTT. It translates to CASSEHSNQPQHF.

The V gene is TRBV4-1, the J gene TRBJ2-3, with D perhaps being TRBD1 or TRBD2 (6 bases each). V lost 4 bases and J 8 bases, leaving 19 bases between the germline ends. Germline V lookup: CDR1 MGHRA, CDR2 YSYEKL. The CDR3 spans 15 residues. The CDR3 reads CASSPGAVRRGTQYF. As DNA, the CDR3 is TGCGCCAGCAGCCCGGGGGCGGTCCGGCGGGGTACGCAGTATTTT.

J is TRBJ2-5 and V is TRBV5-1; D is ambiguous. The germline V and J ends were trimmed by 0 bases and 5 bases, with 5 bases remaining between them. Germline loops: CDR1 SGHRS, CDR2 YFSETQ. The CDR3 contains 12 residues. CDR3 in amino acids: CASSLGWETQYF. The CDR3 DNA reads TGCGCCAGCAGCTTGGGATGGGAGACCCAGTACTTC.

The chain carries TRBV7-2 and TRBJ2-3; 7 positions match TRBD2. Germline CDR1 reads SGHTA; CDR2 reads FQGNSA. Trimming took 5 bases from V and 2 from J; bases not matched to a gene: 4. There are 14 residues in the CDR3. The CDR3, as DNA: TGTGCCAGCAGCCGCGGGGGATTCACAGATACGCAGTATTTT. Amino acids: CASSRGGFTDTQYF.

The DNA of the CDR3 is TGCGCCAGCAGTTATATAACTAGCGGGGGGGCCAAACAGCAGTTCTTC. The encoded protein is CASSYITSGGAKQQFF. This rearrangement joins TRBV5-1 to TRBJ2-1; 13 bases map to TRBD2. With V trimmed by 5 bases and J by 11 bases, 13 bases remained unmatched. The CDR3 sequence is 16 residues long. Looked up from germline, CDR1 is SGHRS and CDR2 is YFSETQ.

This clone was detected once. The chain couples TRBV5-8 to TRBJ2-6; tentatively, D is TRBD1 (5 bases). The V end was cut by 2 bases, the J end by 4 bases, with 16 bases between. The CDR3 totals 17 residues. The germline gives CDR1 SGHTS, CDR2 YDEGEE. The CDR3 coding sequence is TGTGCCAGCAGCTTCGGTAGCAGGGTAACAGGGGCCAACGTCCTGACTTTC. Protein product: CASSFGSRVTGANVLTF.

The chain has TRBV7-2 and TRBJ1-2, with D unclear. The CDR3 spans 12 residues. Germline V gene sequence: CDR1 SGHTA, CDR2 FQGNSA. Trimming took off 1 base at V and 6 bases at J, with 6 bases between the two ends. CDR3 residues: CASSLDGHGYTF. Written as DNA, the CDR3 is TGTGCCAGCAGCTTAGATGGGCATGGCTACACCTTC. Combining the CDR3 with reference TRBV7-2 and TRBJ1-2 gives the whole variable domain GAGVSQSPSNKVTEKGKDVELRCDPISGHTALYWYRQSLGQGLEFLIYFQGNSAPDKSGLPSDRFSAERTGGSVSTLTIQRTQQEDSAVYLCASSLDGHGYTFGSGTRLTVV.

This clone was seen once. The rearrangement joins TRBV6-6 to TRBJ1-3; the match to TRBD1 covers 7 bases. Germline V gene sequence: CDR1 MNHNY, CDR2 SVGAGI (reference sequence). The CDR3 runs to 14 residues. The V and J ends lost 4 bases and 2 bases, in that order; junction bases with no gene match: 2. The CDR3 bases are TGTGCCAGCAGTTCCCAGGGGGCTGGAAACACCATATATTTT. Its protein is CASSSQGAGNTIYF.

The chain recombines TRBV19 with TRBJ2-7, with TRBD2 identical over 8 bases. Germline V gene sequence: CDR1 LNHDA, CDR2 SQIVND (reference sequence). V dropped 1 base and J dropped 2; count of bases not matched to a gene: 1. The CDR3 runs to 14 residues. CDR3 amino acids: CASSIAGGPYEQYF. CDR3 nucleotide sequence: TGTGCCAGTAGTATAGCGGGGGGGCCCTACGAGCAGTACTTC.

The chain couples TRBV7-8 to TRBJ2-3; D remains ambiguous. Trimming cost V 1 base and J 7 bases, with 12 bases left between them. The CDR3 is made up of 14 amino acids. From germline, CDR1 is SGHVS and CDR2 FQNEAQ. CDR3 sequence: CASSLDGVANTQYF. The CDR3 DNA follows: TGTGCCAGCAGCTTAGATGGAGTAGCAAATACGCAGTATTTT.